This T cell receptor (beta chain) was captured by sequencing in a study of tumor-infiltrating lymphocytes in localized non-small cell lung cancer. Study-level findings and limits: Different pieces of the same tissue were used for each assay.

There are 14 residues in the CDR3. Deletions cut 2 bases from V and 5 bases from J, with 10 bases between. Per germline, CDR1 SEHNR and CDR2 FQNEAQ (reference sequence). As for this clone: Its antigen remains unknown.

Using immunoSEQ multiplex PCR, the repertoire was profiled, and TCRdb retains in-frame clones only, with some absent. Among roughly 6,000 clones listed, 65% to 80% were seen once. The sample consisted of lung tumor tissue. The receptor was isolated from a human donor with non-small cell lung cancer. The genes are TRBV7-9 and TRBJ1-5, with D possibly TRBD1 on 6 matching bases. CDR3 in DNA: TGTGCCAGCAGCTTAATGTCAGGGGATCAGCCCCAGCATTTT. This sequence encodes CASSLMSGDQPQHF.